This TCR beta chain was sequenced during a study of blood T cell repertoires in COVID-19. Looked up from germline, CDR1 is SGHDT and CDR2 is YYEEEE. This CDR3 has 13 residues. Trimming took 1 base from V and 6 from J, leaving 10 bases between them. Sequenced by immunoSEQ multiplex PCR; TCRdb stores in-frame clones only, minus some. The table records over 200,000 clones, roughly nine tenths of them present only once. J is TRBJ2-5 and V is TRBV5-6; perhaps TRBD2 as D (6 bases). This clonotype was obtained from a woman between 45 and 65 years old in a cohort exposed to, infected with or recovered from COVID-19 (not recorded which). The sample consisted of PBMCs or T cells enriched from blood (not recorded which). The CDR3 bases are TGTGCCAGCAGCTTGATCGGAGGGAAGACCCAGTACTTC. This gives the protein CASSLIGGKTQYF.